A single sample is the source of the 24 T cell receptor beta chains below, sequenced in a study of T cells in Graves' hyperthyroidism and ophthalmopathy. TCR beta CDR3 regions were amplified from RNA. In the first-round RT-PCR of the TCR CDR3, the HTBI primer set was used. MiXCR, applied by TCRdb to the multiplex PCR reads, yields one record per CDR3 protein. The data contain about 690,000 distinct CDR3 sequences, around 16% of them singletons. The specimen was blood. These receptors were collected from a man aged 50 or older with Graves' hyperthyroidism.

The chain joins TRBV30 to TRBJ1-2, with TRBD1 identical over 7 bases. The germline CDR1 and CDR2 sequences are GTSNPN and SVGIG (reference sequence). The CDR3 is made up of 12 amino acids. Trimming took 6 bases from V and 4 from J; bases not matched to a gene: 5. CDR3 sequence: CACKGQLYGYTF. DNA of the CDR3: TGTGCCTGCAAGGGACAGCTCTATGGCTACACCTTC. Based on the CDR3 plus reference TRBV30 and TRBJ1-2, the full variable domain is SQTIHQWPATLVQPVGSPLSLECTVEGTSNPNLYWYRQAAGRGLQLLFYSVGIGQISSEVPQNLSASRPQDRQFILSSKKLLLSDSGFYLCACKGQLYGYTFGSGTRLTVV.

The chain recombines TRBV19 with TRBJ2-7; TRBD1 is a possible D gene (6 bases). Trimming left V 6 bases short and J 0 bases short, with 15 bases between. There are 15 residues in the CDR3. Looked up from germline, CDR1 is LNHDA and CDR2 is SQIVND (reference sequence). The CDR3 sequence: CASRRTGSASYEQYF. CDR3 bases: TGTGCCAGTAGACGCACAGGGTCAGCCTCCTACGAGCAGTACTTC.

The V gene is TRBV19, the J gene TRBJ1-1; tentatively, D is TRBD1 (5 bases). Trimming shortened V by 6 bases and J by 1 base, and 21 bases separated the two germline ends. CDR1 LNHDA and CDR2 SQIVND come from the germline V gene (reference sequence). This CDR3 contains 17 residues. The CDR3 bases are TGTGCCAGTAGAGACGGGGATGAGGGGTCCACGAACACTGAAGCTTTCTTT. The encoded protein is CASRDGDEGSTNTEAFF.

This clonotype was seen repeatedly, ten times or more. The chain joins TRBV6-7 to TRBJ2-1; the D call may be TRBD1 or TRBD2 (7 bases each). TRBV6-7 is placed among ORFs of uncertain function. CDR3 length: 15 residues. Trimming left V 8 bases short and J 0 bases short, with 14 bases between. CDR3 region: CASRERDSSYNEQFF. CDR3 sequence (DNA): TGTGCCAGCCGGGAGCGGGACAGCTCCTACAATGAGCAGTTCTTC.

This clonotype was found many times. The chain joins TRBV28 to TRBJ2-1, with D possibly matching TRBD2 (5 bases). Trimming stripped 4 bases from V and 5 bases from J, with 15 bases between. The CDR3 length is 15 residues. Germline V lookup: CDR1 MDHEN, CDR2 SYDVKM. Here the CDR3 DNA reads TGTGCCAGCAGTTCGACTACTCGAGCTAACAATGAGCAGTTCTTC. Translation gives CASSSTTRANNEQFF.

This clonotype was seen more than once but under ten times. At one end the junction does not follow the germline gene, possibly because of a read error. V usage is TRBV12-3 or TRBV12-4 and J usage is TRBJ1-1, with D maybe TRBD1 (5 bases). The CDR3 runs to 14 residues. CDR3 sequence: CASGLRQGNTEAFF. CDR3 sequence (DNA): TGTGCCAGCGGTTTGCGGCAGGGGAACACTGAAGCTTTCTTT.

This clonotype was picked up a small number of times. CDR3 amino acids: CASSISLVNEQFF. The CDR3 bases are TGTGCCAGTAGTATCAGTCTTGTGAATGAGCAGTTCTTC. This chain joins TRBV19 and TRBJ2-1; D call uncertain. Trimming removed 3 bases at V and 7 bases at J, with 10 bases between. The CDR3 covers 13 residues. Germline CDR1 reads LNHDA; CDR2 reads SQIVND (reference sequence). The complete variable domain, with remaining parts taken from reference TRBV19 and TRBJ2-1, reads DGGITQSPKYLFRKEGQNVTLSCEQNLNHDAMYWYRQDPGQGLRLIYYSQIVNDFQKGDIAEGYSVSREKKESFPLTVTSAQKNPTAFYLCASSISLVNEQFFGPGTRLTVL.

This clonotype was seen at least ten times. V is TRBV12-3 or TRBV12-4 and J is TRBJ1-5, with 9 positions matching TRBD1. V dropped 8 bases and J dropped 4; count of bases not matched to a gene: 9. The CDR3 spans 15 residues. The CDR3 DNA follows: TGTGCCAGCTCACTGTTGGGACAGGGAAATCAGCCCCAGCATTTT. As protein: CASSLLGQGNQPQHF.

This clonotype appeared many times. The V call is TRBV12-3 or TRBV12-4, the J call TRBJ2-7; D call uncertain. V was cut by 10 bases and J by 1 base, with 23 bases left in between. CDR3 length equals 16 residues. CDR3 sequence reads: CATDVRAEESSYEQYF. The CDR3 nucleotides are TGTGCCACCGATGTAAGGGCCGAAGAAAGTTCCTACGAGCAGTACTTC.

V usage is TRBV7-2 and J usage is TRBJ2-1, with D uncertain. V was pared by 4 bases and J by 15 bases, with 19 bases between. Germline CDR1 and CDR2: SGHTA and FQGNSA. The CDR3 is 13 amino acids. The CDR3 protein is CASSSREAAKLFF. CDR3 nucleotides: TGTGCCAGCAGCTCTCGAGAAGCAGCCAAGCTGTTCTTC.

The chain recombines TRBV6-1 with TRBJ1-2; 7 bases are a match to TRBD1. V was clipped by 6 bases and J by 7 bases; unmatched bases: 8. CDR1 and CDR2 from the germline V gene are MNHNS and SASEGT. This CDR3 region has 13 residues. The CDR3 spells CASSQTGARGYTF. The DNA of the CDR3 is TGTGCCAGCAGCCAAACAGGGGCCCGTGGCTACACCTTC.

As DNA, the CDR3 is TGTGCCAGCAGTAGGGGACAGGGATATTACGAGCAGTACTTC. Translated, it gives CASSRGQGYYEQYF. The rearrangement links TRBV6-1 to TRBJ2-7; 9 bases are shared with TRBD1. Germline lookup yields CDR1 MNHNS and CDR2 SASEGT. The ends lost 5 bases at V and 4 bases at J; junction bases unmatched: 6. The CDR3 length is 14 residues.

The table lists this clonotype with many counts. This chain uses TRBV7-6 with TRBJ1-6; weak D call: TRBD1 (6 bases). The CDR3 is 15 amino acids. V was clipped by 5 bases and J by 5 bases, with 13 bases between them. Germline CDR1 SGHVS, CDR2 FNYEAQ. In nucleotides, the CDR3 is TGTGCCAGCAGCCGTGGGCCAGGGGATAATTCACCCCTCCACTTT. It specifies CASSRGPGDNSPLHF.

This clonotype was seen just once. The conserved closing phenylalanine or tryptophan is absent in this CDR3, likely reflecting a read error. This chain connects TRBV25-1 to TRBJ2-5; no reliable D call. Trimming took off 1 base at V and 0 bases at J, with 6 bases between the two ends. The CDR3 spans 14 residues. Germline V lookup: CDR1 MGHDK, CDR2 SYGVNS. The CDR3 DNA is TGTGCCAGCAGTGAATTACAGAACCAAGAGACCCAGTACTAC. Amino acid sequence: CASSELQNQETQYY.

The table lists this clonotype with many counts. The V gene is TRBV19, the J gene TRBJ1-2; maybe TRBD1 (5 bases). V lost 1 base, J lost 8 bases, and 14 bases lay in between. Germline V gives CDR1 LNHDA, CDR2 SQIVND (reference sequence). The CDR3 sequence is 14 residues long. The chain's CDR3 is CASSIGGFGIGYTF. DNA of the CDR3: TGTGCCAGTAGTATAGGGGGCTTCGGAATCGGCTACACCTTC. The variable domain in full, completed from reference TRBV19 and TRBJ1-2, reads DGGITQSPKYLFRKEGQNVTLSCEQNLNHDAMYWYRQDPGQGLRLIYYSQIVNDFQKGDIAEGYSVSREKKESFPLTVTSAQKNPTAFYLCASSIGGFGIGYTFGSGTRLTVV.

A few counts support this clonotype. CDR3 region: CASSPPQGRRNEQFF. The DNA of the CDR3 is TGTGCCAGCTCACCACCACAGGGGAGGAGAAATGAGCAGTTCTTC. The chain is built from TRBV18 and TRBJ2-1; a weak D match, TRBD1 (7 bases). The CDR3 runs to 15 residues. The germline CDR1 and CDR2 sequences are KGHSH and LQKENI. The V end lost 0 bases, the J end lost 7 bases, and 13 bases lay between the germline ends.

This clonotype came up once. V usage is TRBV30 and J usage is TRBJ2-4; 12 bases are shared with TRBD2. This CDR3 is 17 amino acids long. J gave up 2 bases and V 3 bases, and 8 bases lay outside the gene matches. Germline-derived CDR1 and CDR2 are GTSNPN and SVGIG (reference sequence). The CDR3 nucleotides read TGTGCCTGGAGGTCCGGACTAGCGGGGAGGACCAAAAACATTCAGTACTTC. This sequence encodes CAWRSGLAGRTKNIQYF. The full variable domain, completed using reference TRBV30 and TRBJ2-4, is SQTIHQWPATLVQPVGSPLSLECTVEGTSNPNLYWYRQAAGRGLQLLFYSVGIGQISSEVPQNLSASRPQDRQFILSSKKLLLSDSGFYLCAWRSGLAGRTKNIQYFGAGTRLSVL.

This clonotype was observed many times. The J gene is TRBJ2-5, the V gene TRBV20-1; perhaps TRBD2 as D (6 bases). The CDR3 is 11 residues long. Between the trimmed V and J ends, which lost 7 bases and 3 bases, there was a span of 9 bases. Germline V gives CDR1 DFQATT, CDR2 SNEGSKA (reference sequence). The CDR3 DNA is TGCAGTGTTGGCGGGAAAGAGACCCAGTACTTC. Translating gives CSVGGKETQYF.

This clonotype was recorded at least ten times. CDR3 amino acids: CAITGLAGYEQYF. Here the CDR3 DNA reads TGTGCCATTACGGGACTAGCGGGCTACGAGCAGTACTTC. This chain joins TRBV10-3 and TRBJ2-7; 12 bases match TRBD2. CDR1 is ENHRY, CDR2 SYGVKD, per germline. This CDR3 has 13 residues. V shed 9 bases, J shed 3 bases, and the junction held 3 bases outside the gene matches.

This clonotype was counted a few times. The chain carries TRBV20-1 and TRBJ1-5; the match to TRBD1 covers 9 bases. CDR1 DFQATT and CDR2 SNEGSKA come from the germline V gene (reference sequence). This CDR3 comprises 13 residues. V shed 6 bases, J shed 5 bases, and the junction held 5 bases outside the gene matches. CDR3 sequence: CSATGTGHQPQHF. For the CDR3, the DNA is TGCAGTGCAACCGGGACAGGGCATCAGCCCCAGCATTTT.

On this clonotype: The junction departs from germline at one end; a sequencing error may be responsible. The CDR3 DNA reads as TGCGCCAGCAGTAGCGGGGGCACAGATAGGCAGTATTTT. Translated: CASSSGGTDRQYF. The rearrangement uses TRBV10-1 and TRBJ2-3, with 8 bases that match TRBD2. CDR1 and CDR2 from the germline V gene are WNHNN and SYGVQD (reference sequence). The CDR3 runs to 13 residues.

This sequence joins TRBV19 and TRBJ2-2; D possibly matches TRBD1 or TRBD2 (5 bases each). The CDR3 runs to 15 residues. Germline V gene lookup returns CDR1 LNHDA and CDR2 SQIVND (reference sequence). The V and J ends lost 7 bases and 0 bases respectively, with 12 bases between them. The CDR3 DNA reads as TGTGCCAGTAACGACGGGACCGCGAACACCGGGGAGCTGTTTTTT. Translated, it gives CASNDGTANTGELFF.

This clonotype occurred many times. The V and J genes are TRBV11-2 and TRBJ1-2, with a tentative D call TRBD1 (5 bases). CDR1 SGHAT and CDR2 FQNNGV come from the germline V gene. The CDR3 has 13 amino acids. The ends were cut back, 5 bases at V and 8 bases at J, with 15 bases in the middle. CDR3 region: CASSPGRGKGYTF. The CDR3 DNA follows: TGTGCCAGCAGCCCGGGGAGGGGAAAAGGCTACACCTTC.

Written as DNA, the CDR3 is TGTGCCAGTAGTATAGGGGGAAGCATTCCCTACGAGCAGTACTTC. Its protein product is CASSIGGSIPYEQYF. The chain joins TRBV19 to TRBJ2-7; D not resolved. The germline V gene has CDR1 LNHDA and CDR2 SQIVND (reference sequence). This CDR3 has 15 amino acids. V lost 1 base to trimming and J lost 2 bases, with 12 bases between them.